The clone carrying this T cell receptor beta chain was counted once. The record originates from a study of blood T cell repertoires in COVID-19. Between the trimmed V and J ends, which lost 6 bases and 5 bases, there was a span of 6 bases. Germline values: CDR1 MGHDK, CDR2 SYGVNS. This CDR3 is built from 11 residues. How the authors handled the data: Estimated nucleated cell counts came from reference gene primer amplification. Sequenced by immunoSEQ multiplex PCR; TCRdb stores in-frame clones only, minus some. From that table come the V and J calls and clone size; the DNA was used to work out D and trimming. The data contain about 250,000 clones, roughly 84% of them singletons.

The V and J genes are TRBV25-1 and TRBJ2-3, with a tentative D call TRBD2 (5 bases). The receptor was derived from a woman aged 40 to 55 who had recovered from COVID-19. The sample comprised peripheral blood. DNA for the CDR3: TGTGCCAGCAGCGGGAAAGATACGCAGTATTTT. It yields the protein CASSGKDTQYF.